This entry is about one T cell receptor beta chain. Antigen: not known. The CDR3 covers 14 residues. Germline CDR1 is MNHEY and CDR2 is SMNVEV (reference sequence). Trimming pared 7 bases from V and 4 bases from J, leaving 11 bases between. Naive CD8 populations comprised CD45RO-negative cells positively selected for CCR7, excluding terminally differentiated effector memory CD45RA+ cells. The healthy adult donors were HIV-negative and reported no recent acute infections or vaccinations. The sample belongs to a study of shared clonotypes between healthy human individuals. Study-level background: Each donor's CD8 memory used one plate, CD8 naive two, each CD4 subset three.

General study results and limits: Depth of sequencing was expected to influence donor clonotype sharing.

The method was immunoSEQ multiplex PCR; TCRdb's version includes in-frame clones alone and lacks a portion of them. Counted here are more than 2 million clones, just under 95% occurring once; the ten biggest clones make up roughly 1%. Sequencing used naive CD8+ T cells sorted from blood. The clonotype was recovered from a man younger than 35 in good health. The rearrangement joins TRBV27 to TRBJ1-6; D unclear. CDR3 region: CASTRLTYNSPLHF. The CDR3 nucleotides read TGTGCCAGCACCAGACTGACTTATAATTCACCCCTCCACTTT.